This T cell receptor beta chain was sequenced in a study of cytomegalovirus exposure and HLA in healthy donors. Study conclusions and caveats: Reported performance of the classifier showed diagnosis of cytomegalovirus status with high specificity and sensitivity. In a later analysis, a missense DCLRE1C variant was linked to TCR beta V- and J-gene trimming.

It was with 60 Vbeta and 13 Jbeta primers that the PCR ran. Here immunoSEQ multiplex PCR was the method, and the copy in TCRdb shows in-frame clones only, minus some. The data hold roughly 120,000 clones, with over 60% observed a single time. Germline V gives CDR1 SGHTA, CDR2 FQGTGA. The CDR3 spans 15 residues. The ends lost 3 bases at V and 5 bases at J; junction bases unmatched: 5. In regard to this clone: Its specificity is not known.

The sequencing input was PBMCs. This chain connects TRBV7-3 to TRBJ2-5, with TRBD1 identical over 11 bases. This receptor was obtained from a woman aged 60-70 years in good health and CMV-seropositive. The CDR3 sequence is CASSFSGTGGETQYF. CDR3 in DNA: TGTGCCAGCAGCTTCTCCGGGACAGGGGGGGAGACCCAGTACTTC.